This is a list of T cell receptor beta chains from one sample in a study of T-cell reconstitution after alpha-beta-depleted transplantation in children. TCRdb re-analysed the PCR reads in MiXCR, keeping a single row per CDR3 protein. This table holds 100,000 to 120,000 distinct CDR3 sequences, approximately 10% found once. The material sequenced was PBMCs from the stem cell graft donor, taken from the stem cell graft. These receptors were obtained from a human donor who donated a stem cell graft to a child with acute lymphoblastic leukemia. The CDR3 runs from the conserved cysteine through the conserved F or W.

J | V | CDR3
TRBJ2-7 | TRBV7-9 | CASNPIASSSYEQYF
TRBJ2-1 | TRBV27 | CASSFTRGGAVRNEQFF
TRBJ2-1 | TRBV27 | CASTPLSVSKYNEQFF
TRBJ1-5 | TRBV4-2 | CASSQDGLGQPQHF
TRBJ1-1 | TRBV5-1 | CASNYRQRAEGGAFF
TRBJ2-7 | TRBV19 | CASSIGKGAYEQYF
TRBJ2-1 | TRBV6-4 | CASSDPEISYNEQFF
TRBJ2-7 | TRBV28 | CASSLTRPEDEQYF
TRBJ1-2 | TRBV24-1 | CATSVDPAGGYTF
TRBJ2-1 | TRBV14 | CASSQDASPLVNEQFF
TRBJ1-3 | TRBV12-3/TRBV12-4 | CASSPDRAPGNTIYF
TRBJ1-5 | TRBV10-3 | CAISEGQGHQPQHF
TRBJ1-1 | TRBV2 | CASSDPGQPDTEAFF
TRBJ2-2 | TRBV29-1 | CSVVGSAANTGELFF
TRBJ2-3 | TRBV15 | CATSREVYSGRTTQYF
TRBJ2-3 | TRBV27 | CASSPAVDHTQYF
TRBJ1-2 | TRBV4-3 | CASSRDHSDYGYTF